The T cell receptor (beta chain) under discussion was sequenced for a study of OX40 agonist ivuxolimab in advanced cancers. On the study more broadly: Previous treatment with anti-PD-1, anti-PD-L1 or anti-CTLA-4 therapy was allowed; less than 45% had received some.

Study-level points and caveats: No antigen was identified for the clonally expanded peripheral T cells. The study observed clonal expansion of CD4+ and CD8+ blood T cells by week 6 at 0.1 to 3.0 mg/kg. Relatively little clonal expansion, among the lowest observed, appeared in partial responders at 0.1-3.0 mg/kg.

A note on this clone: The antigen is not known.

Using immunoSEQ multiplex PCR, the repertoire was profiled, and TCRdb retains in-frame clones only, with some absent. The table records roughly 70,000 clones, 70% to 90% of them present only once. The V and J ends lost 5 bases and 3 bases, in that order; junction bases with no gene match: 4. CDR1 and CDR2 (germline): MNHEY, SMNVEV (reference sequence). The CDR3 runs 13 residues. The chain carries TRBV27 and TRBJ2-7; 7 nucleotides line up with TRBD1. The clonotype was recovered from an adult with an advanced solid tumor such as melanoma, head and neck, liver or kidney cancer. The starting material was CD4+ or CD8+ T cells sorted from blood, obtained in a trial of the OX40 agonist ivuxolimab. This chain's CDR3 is CASSPGTDYEQYF. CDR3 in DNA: TGTGCCAGCAGTCCCGGGACAGACTACGAGCAGTACTTC.